The 27 T cell receptor beta chains below were found in one sample sequenced in a study of cytomegalovirus exposure and HLA in healthy donors. Primers: 60 Vbeta forward and 13 Jbeta reverse. Data came from immunoSEQ multiplex PCR; TCRdb stores just in-frame clones and leaves some out. The listing records roughly 190,000 clones. Sequences were obtained from PBMCs. The source of these receptors is a man in his thirties or forties in good health and CMV-seronegative.

The J gene is TRBJ2-5, the V gene TRBV27; weak D call: TRBD2 (6 bases). Germline values: CDR1 MNHEY, CDR2 SMNVEV (reference sequence). V dropped 3 bases and J dropped 5 bases, with 10 bases sitting between them. This CDR3 is 13 amino acids long. DNA for the CDR3: TGTGCCAGCAGTTTCGGGAGTTTGGAGACCCAGTACTTC. This codes for CASSFGSLETQYF.

The chain combines TRBV7-2 with TRBJ1-1; tentative D call: TRBD1 (6 bases). Deletions cut 4 bases from V and 4 bases from J, with 16 bases between. The CDR3 has 15 amino acids. In germline, CDR1 is SGHTA, CDR2 FQGNSA. Here the CDR3 reads CASSSPLSRGTEAFF. The CDR3 nucleotides are TGTGCCAGCAGCTCCCCCCTTTCCAGGGGCACTGAAGCTTTCTTT.

V usage is TRBV28 and J usage is TRBJ2-1, with unresolved D. The length of the CDR3 is 15 residues. V lost 6 bases and J 0 bases, leaving 12 bases between the germline ends. Germline values: CDR1 MDHEN, CDR2 SYDVKM. Here the CDR3 reads CASRAASGSYNEQFF. The CDR3 DNA sequence: TGTGCCAGCAGGGCGGCATCGGGCTCCTACAATGAGCAGTTCTTC.

A note on this clone: At the DNA level, this CDR3 is encoded by other sequences in the same sample as well. J is TRBJ2-7 and V is TRBV28, with a tentative D call TRBD2 (5 bases). Germline CDR1 is MDHEN and CDR2 is SYDVKM. The CDR3 loop spans 15 amino acids. Trimming cost V 5 bases and J 6 bases, with 20 bases left between them. CDR3 nucleotides: TGTGCCAGCAGTCCCGGCGGCGGGCCCCTCCGCGAGCAGTACTTC. It is translated as CASSPGGGPLREQYF.

The chain uses TRBV7-9 and TRBJ2-6; perhaps TRBD2 as D (5 bases). The V gene's germline CDR1 is SEHNR and CDR2 FQNEAQ (reference sequence). The CDR3 loop spans 18 amino acids. Deletions cut 3 bases from V and 0 bases from J, with 15 bases between. CDR3 nucleotide sequence: TGTGCCAGCAGCTTTTCCCCGACTCGGGGCTCTGGGGCCAACGTCCTGACTTTC. This translates into CASSFSPTRGSGANVLTF.

The chain is built from TRBV10-3 and TRBJ2-3; no definite D call. Germline CDR1 and CDR2: ENHRY and SYGVKD. The CDR3 spans 13 residues. The ends were cut back, 5 bases at V and 3 bases at J, with 9 bases in the middle. The CDR3 DNA reads TGTGCCATCAGTCCCCCTCTAACAGATACGCAGTATTTT. Amino acids: CAISPPLTDTQYF.

V usage is TRBV27 and J usage is TRBJ2-1; 13 bases fit TRBD2. V was pared by 5 bases and J by 13 bases, with 8 bases of the junction left unmatched. The CDR3 consists of 14 residues. Germline lookup yields CDR1 MNHEY and CDR2 SMNVEV (reference sequence). The CDR3 sequence: CASSPGLAGVLQFF. As DNA, the CDR3 is TGTGCCAGCAGTCCCGGACTAGCGGGAGTCCTCCAGTTCTTC.

This chain uses TRBV9 with TRBJ1-4; D uncertain. CDR3 length equals 17 residues. Trimming cost V 0 bases and J 5 bases, with 17 bases left between them. The germline V gene encodes CDR1 SGDLS and CDR2 YYNGEE. The CDR3 bases are TGTGCCAGCAGCGTAGGCCTCCTCGCACAGCAGAATGAAAAACTGTTTTTT. Translating gives CASSVGLLAQQNEKLFF.

J is TRBJ1-2 and V is TRBV28, with TRBD1 as a possible D gene (5 bases). The germline CDR1 and CDR2 sequences are MDHEN and SYDVKM. The length of the CDR3 is 16 residues. The V and J ends lost 4 bases and 8 bases respectively, with 23 bases between them. CDR3 amino acids: CASSSPSTAGLGGYTF. CDR3 nucleotides: TGTGCCAGCAGTTCCCCCTCGACAGCCGGCCTGGGGGGCTACACCTTC.

This sequence joins TRBV7-6 and TRBJ2-7, with 7 bases identical to TRBD2. This CDR3 comprises 15 residues. The germline V gene has CDR1 SGHVS and CDR2 FNYEAQ. J gave up 3 bases and V 5 bases, and 10 bases lay outside the gene matches. This CDR3 is CASSLSAGLNYEQYF. The CDR3 nucleotides are TGTGCCAGCAGCCTGTCAGCGGGACTCAACTACGAGCAGTACTTC. Drawing the rest from reference TRBV7-6 and TRBJ2-7, the complete variable domain is GAGVSQSPRYKVTKRGQDVALRCDPISGHVSLYWYRQALGQGPEFLTYFNYEAQQDKSGLPNDRFSAERPEGSISTLTIQRTEQRDSAMYRCASSLSAGLNYEQYFGPGTRLTVT.

The chain is built from TRBV6-1 and TRBJ1-1, with 8 bases matching TRBD1. J was trimmed by 11 bases and V by 1 base; bases with no gene match: 6. Germline loops: CDR1 MNHNS, CDR2 SASEGT. The CDR3 runs 13 residues. The CDR3 is CASSEGGQGAAFF. CDR3 in DNA: TGTGCCAGCAGTGAAGGGGGGCAGGGGGCGGCTTTCTTT.

The rearrangement links TRBV7-2 to TRBJ1-5, with D possibly matching TRBD1 (5 bases). CDR3 length: 15 amino acids. The germline CDR1 and CDR2 sequences are SGHTA and FQGNSA. The germline V and J ends were trimmed by 5 bases and 3 bases, with 14 bases remaining between them. The CDR3 DNA sequence: TGTGCCAGCAGCCCCCAGGGAATGCTCAATCAGCCCCAGCATTTT. Encoded protein: CASSPQGMLNQPQHF.

The chain carries TRBV19 and TRBJ1-2; no reliable D call. V lost 3 bases and J 8 bases, leaving 19 bases between the germline ends. The CDR3 is made up of 15 amino acids. Per germline, CDR1 LNHDA and CDR2 SQIVND (reference sequence). For the CDR3, the DNA is TGTGCCAGTAGTATTGGTGTCCAGGTAACAGCCGGCTACACCTTC. Its translation: CASSIGVQVTAGYTF. Supplemented by reference TRBV19 and TRBJ1-2, the full variable domain reads DGGITQSPKYLFRKEGQNVTLSCEQNLNHDAMYWYRQDPGQGLRLIYYSQIVNDFQKGDIAEGYSVSREKKESFPLTVTSAQKNPTAFYLCASSIGVQVTAGYTFGSGTRLTVV.

In DNA, the CDR3 is TGTGCCAGCAGTTTCGTGCGGGCAGGCAATCAGCCCCAGCATTTT. Translating it yields CASSFVRAGNQPQHF. The V and J genes are TRBV27 and TRBJ1-5; D ambiguous. V dropped 3 bases and J dropped 2 bases, with 11 bases sitting between them. Germline values: CDR1 MNHEY, CDR2 SMNVEV (reference sequence). The CDR3 totals 15 residues.

The chain employs TRBV7-8 and TRBJ2-5; TRBD1 is a possible D gene (5 bases). V lost 1 base and J lost 4, with 13 bases in between. The CDR3 consists of 15 residues. Germline V lookup: CDR1 SGHVS, CDR2 FQNEAQ. The CDR3 region is CASSLGRQNIETQYF. CDR3 DNA: TGTGCCAGCAGCTTAGGGAGACAGAACATAGAGACCCAGTACTTC.

The chain links TRBV13 to TRBJ2-3; 7 positions agree with TRBD1. This CDR3 contains 14 residues. Looked up from germline, CDR1 is PRHDT and CDR2 is FYEKMQ (reference sequence). V lost 9 bases and J lost 1; bases outside the gene matches: 7. The CDR3 protein is CASCKGAGTDTQYF. Here the CDR3 DNA reads TGTGCCAGTTGCAAGGGGGCGGGCACAGATACGCAGTATTTT.

V and J are TRBV30 and TRBJ2-1; 9 nucleotides align to TRBD2. Germline V gene sequence: CDR1 GTSNPN, CDR2 SVGIG (reference sequence). CDR3 length equals 14 residues. The trim removed 3 bases at V and 10 bases at J, leaving 10 bases unmatched. CDR3 sequence reads: CAWRPGTSRTEQFF. The CDR3 DNA sequence: TGTGCCTGGAGACCAGGGACTAGCCGCACAGAGCAGTTCTTC.

The chain recombines TRBV19 with TRBJ1-4, with D possibly matching TRBD1 (5 bases). V lost 9 bases, J lost 0 bases, and 14 bases lay in between. In germline, CDR1 is LNHDA, CDR2 SQIVND (reference sequence). The CDR3 runs 15 residues. In DNA, the CDR3 is TGTGCCAGCTGGGAGGGGATTGCAACTAATGAAAAACTGTTTTTT. Amino acids: CASWEGIATNEKLFF.

The chain is built from TRBV4-1 and TRBJ1-4; D is unresolved. CDR1 MGHRA and CDR2 YSYEKL come from the germline V gene. V lost 4 bases to trimming and J lost 7 bases, with 4 bases between them. This CDR3 has 11 residues. CDR3 nucleotide sequence: TGCGCCAGCAGCCGAGGTGAAAAACTGTTTTTT. Its translation is CASSRGEKLFF.

The chain combines TRBV6-1 with TRBJ2-7; 10 bases are a match to TRBD1. This CDR3 spans 15 amino acids. J was trimmed by 4 bases and V by 4 bases; bases with no gene match: 7. The germline V gene has CDR1 MNHNS and CDR2 SASEGT. The CDR3 bases are TGTGCCAGCAGTGCTCCAGACAGGGGGCTATACGAGCAGTACTTC. It codes for CASSAPDRGLYEQYF.

The chain carries TRBV5-1 and TRBJ2-3; D not resolved. Germline loops: CDR1 SGHRS, CDR2 YFSETQ. CDR3 length: 15 amino acids. Trimming left V 0 bases short and J 0 bases short, with 8 bases between. The DNA of the CDR3 is TGCGCCAGCAGCTTGGTCGGGTCAAGCACAGATACGCAGTATTTT. This codes for CASSLVGSSTDTQYF.

V gene TRBV2 combines with J gene TRBJ2-1; 9 nucleotides match TRBD2. This CDR3 is built from 17 residues. Germline values: CDR1 SNHLY, CDR2 FYNNEI. Trimming removed 3 bases from V and 8 bases from J; junction bases left unmatched: 14. The CDR3 DNA reads TGTGCCAGCAGTGACGGGCCTGTGGCGGGAGGGCCCTATGAGCAGTTCTTC. It translates to CASSDGPVAGGPYEQFF.

CDR3 sequence (DNA): TGTGCCAGCAGTTTAGGAGTTTCGGGGACAGATACGCAGTATTTT. Translating it yields CASSLGVSGTDTQYF. The chain links TRBV28 to TRBJ2-3, with D perhaps TRBD2 (5 bases). The CDR3 consists of 15 residues. CDR1 and CDR2 from the germline V gene are MDHEN and SYDVKM. V lost 2 bases to trimming and J lost 3 bases, with 12 bases between them.

V gene TRBV6-6 combines with J gene TRBJ1-1; TRBD1 matches 7 bases. The CDR3 runs 13 residues. CDR1 and CDR2 from the germline V gene are MNHNY and SVGAGI (reference sequence). Germline trimming cut 7 bases from V and 9 bases from J; bases unmatched to any gene: 11. This chain's CDR3 is CASTLGDRAKAFF. CDR3 sequence (DNA): TGTGCCAGCACCCTAGGTGACAGGGCTAAAGCTTTCTTT.

The CDR3 DNA follows: TGTGCCAGCAGCCTTTCTAGCGGGGGGGCCTACGAGCAGTACTTC. Amino acid sequence: CASSLSSGGAYEQYF. The J gene is TRBJ2-5, the V gene TRBV7-3, with 12 bases identical to TRBD2. Matching the DNA end better, TRBJ2-7 makes the J call doubtful. The CDR3 totals 15 residues. The germline V gene encodes CDR1 SGHTA and CDR2 FQGTGA.

The rearrangement joins TRBV28 to TRBJ1-1; the match to TRBD1 covers 8 bases. CDR1 and CDR2 (germline): MDHEN, SYDVKM. V gave up 2 bases and J gave up 11 bases; unmatched junction bases: 7. This CDR3 is built from 13 residues. Written as DNA, the CDR3 is TGTGCCAGCAGTTTACCAGGGGGCGTGAAGGCTTTCTTT. This encodes CASSLPGGVKAFF.

The chain has TRBV28 and TRBJ2-1; 7 bases align to TRBD1. V lost 5 bases, J lost 6 bases, and 7 bases stayed unmatched. In germline, CDR1 is MDHEN, CDR2 SYDVKM. The CDR3 loop spans 14 amino acids. CDR3 loop: CASSSQGVANEQFF. The CDR3 DNA reads as TGTGCCAGCAGTAGTCAGGGGGTTGCCAATGAGCAGTTCTTC.